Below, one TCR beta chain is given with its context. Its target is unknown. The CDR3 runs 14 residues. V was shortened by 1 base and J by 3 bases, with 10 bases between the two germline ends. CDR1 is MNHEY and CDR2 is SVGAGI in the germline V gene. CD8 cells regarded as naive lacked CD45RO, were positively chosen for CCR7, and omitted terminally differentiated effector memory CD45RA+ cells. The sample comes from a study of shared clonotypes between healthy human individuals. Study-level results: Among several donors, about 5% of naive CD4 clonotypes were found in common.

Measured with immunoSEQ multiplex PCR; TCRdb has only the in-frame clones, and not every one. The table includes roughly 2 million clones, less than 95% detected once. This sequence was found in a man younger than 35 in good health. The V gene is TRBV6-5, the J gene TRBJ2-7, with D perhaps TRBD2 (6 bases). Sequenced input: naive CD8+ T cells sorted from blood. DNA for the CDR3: TGTGCCAGCAGTTACTTTCAGGGAGGCTACGAGCAGTACTTC. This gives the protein CASSYFQGGYEQYF.